This T cell receptor beta chain appears in the sequencing data of a study of siplizumab effects on memory and regulatory T cells. Study conclusions and caveats: Naive T cells apparently outstripped memory cells in diversity and seemed major alloresponse contributors. Siplizumab led to significantly less abundant alloreactive sequences that could be traced back to unstimulated CD4+ memory cells. Sequences below about 10^-5 frequency were poorly captured. As a result, only a minor fraction of alloreactive clones mapped to unstimulated subsets. Confirmation was lacking for the suppressive function of proliferating Tregs derived from siplizumab cultures.

The CDR3 runs 18 residues. The germline V gene encodes CDR1 SGHKS and CDR2 YYEKEE (reference sequence). V lost 0 bases, J lost 0 bases, and 7 bases stayed unmatched. Regarding this clone: Its antigen is unidentified.

Assay used: immunoSEQ multiplex PCR; TCRdb lists only in-frame clones, some missing. The data contain over 95,000 clones, 93% of them singletons. Input material: non-Treg CD4+ T cells sorted from blood. The TCR was taken from a human donor in good health. This chain uses TRBV5-5 with TRBJ1-3, with TRBD1 identical over 9 bases. The CDR3 DNA reads as TGTGCCAGCAGCTTGGCCCTACAGGGGGCCGTCTCTGGAAACACCATATATTTT. Protein sequence: CASSLALQGAVSGNTIYF.